The 26 T cell receptor beta chains presented below share a single source sample, sequenced in a study of blood T cell repertoires in COVID-19. Libraries were prepared by immunoSEQ multiplex PCR; TCRdb keeps only in-frame clonotypes and omits some of them. The repertoire holds 40,000 to 50,000 clones, approximately 90% seen once, with under 6.5% in the top ten. Sequencing input: peripheral blood. These receptors all stem from a man in his 70s with acute or convalescent COVID-19.

This sequence joins TRBV5-1 and TRBJ2-5; 11 nucleotides align to TRBD2. V shed 0 bases and J 3 bases; nucleotides not matched to a gene: 1. The V gene's germline CDR1 is SGHRS and CDR2 YFSETQ. CDR3 size: 15 residues. This CDR3 reads CASSLGLAGKETQYF. The DNA for the CDR3 is TGCGCCAGCAGCTTGGGACTAGCGGGGAAAGAGACCCAGTACTTC.

V gene TRBV18 combines with J gene TRBJ1-1, with a tentative D call TRBD1 (6 bases). The CDR3 loop spans 15 amino acids. Germline CDR1 reads KGHSH; CDR2 reads LQKENI. Trimming removed 2 bases at V and 2 bases at J, with 12 bases between. As DNA, the CDR3 is TGTGCCAGCTCACCATACAGGGTGGCCAACACTGAAGCTTTCTTT. Amino acid sequence: CASSPYRVANTEAFF.

The gene calls are TRBV11-2 and TRBJ1-2; a possible D gene is TRBD1 (6 bases). The CDR3 is 14 amino acids. In germline, CDR1 is SGHAT, CDR2 FQNNGV. Deletions cut 1 base from V and 6 bases from J, with 12 bases between. DNA for the CDR3: TGTGCCAGCAGCTTAGCACACAGGGTAAATGGCTACACCTTC. Protein: CASSLAHRVNGYTF.

This rearrangement joins TRBV9 to TRBJ2-1, with 14 bases matching TRBD2. CDR1 is SGDLS and CDR2 is YYNGEE in the germline V gene. V lost 4 bases to trimming and J lost 0 bases; unmatched junction nucleotides: 6. CDR3 length: 18 residues. This CDR3 reads CASSLAGTSGSSYNEQFF. The CDR3, as DNA: TGTGCCAGCAGCCTTGCCGGGACTAGCGGGAGCTCCTACAATGAGCAGTTCTTC.

The J gene is TRBJ2-5, the V gene TRBV2, with 10 bases matching TRBD1. With 7 bases clipped from V and 3 bases from J, the junction kept 2 bases outside the gene matches. CDR3 size: 13 residues. CDR1 is SNHLY and CDR2 is FYNNEI in the germline V gene. CDR3 region: CASMGTGEETQYF. CDR3 DNA sequence: TGTGCCAGCATGGGGACAGGGGAAGAGACCCAGTACTTC.

V and J are TRBV28 and TRBJ1-1, with D tentatively TRBD1 (5 bases). Germline V lookup: CDR1 MDHEN, CDR2 SYDVKM. This CDR3 region has 15 residues. Trimming cost V 4 bases and J 0 bases, with 12 bases left between them. The CDR3 region is CASSYLGGVNTEAFF. In nucleotides, the CDR3 is TGTGCCAGCAGTTACTTGGGGGGGGTGAACACTGAAGCTTTCTTT.

The J gene is TRBJ2-5, the V gene TRBV2, with TRBD1 matching over 9 bases. The ends lost 8 bases at V and 5 bases at J; junction bases unmatched: 9. CDR1 and CDR2 (germline): SNHLY, FYNNEI. The length of the CDR3 is 14 residues. Here the CDR3 reads CASAGQGEEETQYF. The CDR3 nucleotides read TGTGCCAGCGCGGGACAGGGCGAAGAGGAGACCCAGTACTTC.

Only a few counts were recorded for this clone. The V and J genes are TRBV19 and TRBJ1-5; TRBD1 is a possible D gene (5 bases). CDR3 length: 15 amino acids. Germline V gene sequence: CDR1 LNHDA, CDR2 SQIVND (reference sequence). Trimming took 6 bases from V and 4 from J, leaving 16 bases between them. The CDR3 DNA sequence: TGTGCCAGTAGCCTACAGAAAGGGGCGAATCAGCCCCAGCATTTT. It yields the protein CASSLQKGANQPQHF.

J is TRBJ1-3 and V is TRBV4-3; D remains ambiguous. Germline lookup yields CDR1 LGHNA and CDR2 YSLEER. The CDR3 length is 17 residues. Between the trimmed V and J ends, which lost 5 bases and 0 bases, there was a span of 17 bases. The CDR3 nucleotides are TGCGCCAGCAGCGTGACCCACGCTAGTAACTCTGGAAACACCATATATTTT. The encoded protein is CASSVTHASNSGNTIYF.

The rearrangement links TRBV5-1 to TRBJ2-7; tentatively, D is TRBD2 (6 bases). V dropped 1 base and J dropped 3 bases, with 14 bases sitting between them. This CDR3 is built from 15 residues. Germline values: CDR1 SGHRS, CDR2 YFSETQ. CDR3: CASSLSGTGGYEQYF. The CDR3, as DNA: TGCGCCAGCAGCTTGTCAGGGACTGGGGGCTACGAGCAGTACTTC. Drawing the rest from reference TRBV5-1 and TRBJ2-7, the complete variable domain is KAGVTQTPRYLIKTRGQQVTLSCSPISGHRSVSWYQQTPGQGLQFLFEYFSETQRNKGNFPGRFSGRQFSNSRSEMNVSTLELGDSALYLCASSLSGTGGYEQYFGPGTRLTVT.

This rearrangement joins TRBV14 to TRBJ2-5; 7 nucleotides match TRBD2. With 3 bases clipped from V and 2 bases from J, the junction kept 9 bases outside the gene matches. CDR1 and CDR2 from the germline V gene are SGHDN and FVKESK. CDR3 length: 16 amino acids. The CDR3 loop reads CASSQNTGLWQETQYF. The CDR3 nucleotides read TGTGCCAGCAGCCAGAACACGGGACTATGGCAAGAGACCCAGTACTTC. Combining the CDR3 with reference TRBV14 and TRBJ2-5 gives the whole variable domain EAGVTQFPSHSVIEKGQTVTLRCDPISGHDNLYWYRRVMGKEIKFLLHFVKESKQDESGMPNNRFLAERTGGTYSTLKVQPAELEDSGVYFCASSQNTGLWQETQYFGPGTRLLVL.

This chain uses TRBV7-2 with TRBJ2-3; 9 positions match TRBD2. J gave up 4 bases and V 3 bases, and 8 bases lay outside the gene matches. The CDR3 spans 16 residues. Germline assignment: CDR1 SGHTA and CDR2 FQGNSA. The CDR3 is CASSFLSGGRADTQYF. As DNA, the CDR3 is TGTGCCAGCAGCTTCCTCAGCGGGGGGAGAGCAGATACGCAGTATTTT.

The chain combines TRBV14 with TRBJ2-1; D possibly corresponds to TRBD1 (6 bases). This CDR3 is 15 amino acids long. The V gene's germline CDR1 is SGHDN and CDR2 FVKESK. V lost 2 bases, J lost 1 base, and 9 bases lay in between. The CDR3 protein is CASSQYGQSYNEQFF. The CDR3 nucleotides are TGTGCCAGCAGCCAATATGGACAGTCCTACAATGAGCAGTTCTTC.

This clone has a single count. V and J are TRBV27 and TRBJ1-5; D is unresolved. Trimming stripped 0 bases from V and 6 bases from J, with 6 bases between. Germline-derived CDR1 and CDR2 are MNHEY and SMNVEV (reference sequence). This CDR3 comprises 13 residues. As DNA, the CDR3 is TGTGCCAGCAGTTTATCGACGGGTCAGCCCCAGCATTTT. It yields the protein CASSLSTGQPQHF.

A few counts support this clone. The genes are TRBV7-3 and TRBJ2-3, with 7 bases identical to TRBD2. Germline assignment: CDR1 SGHTA and CDR2 FQGTGA. Losses at the gene ends were 0 bases for V and 1 base for J; bases not matched to a gene: 1. CDR3 length: 15 amino acids. CDR3 nucleotides: TGTGCCAGCAGCTTAACTAGCGGGCGCACAGATACGCAGTATTTT. Translation gives CASSLTSGRTDTQYF.

This clone was observed once. The chain carries TRBV27 and TRBJ2-3, with D unclear. CDR1 MNHEY and CDR2 SMNVEV come from the germline V gene (reference sequence). V gave up 5 bases and J gave up 2 bases, with 17 bases separating them. The CDR3 spans 16 residues. The CDR3: CASSELYITNTDTQYF. The CDR3 coding sequence is TGTGCCAGCAGTGAACTCTATATTACTAACACAGATACGCAGTATTTT.

The V gene is TRBV3-1 (or the pseudogene TRBV3-2), the J gene TRBJ2-3; 9 nucleotides agree with TRBD2. This CDR3 contains 15 residues. Germline V gives CDR1 LGHDT, CDR2 YNNKEL (reference sequence). V lost 6 bases to trimming and J lost 6 bases; unmatched junction nucleotides: 10. CDR3 bases: TGTGCCAGCAGACCGGCGGTAGCGGGGGCGGATACGCAGTATTTT. Its protein product is CASRPAVAGADTQYF.

The rearrangement links TRBV27 to TRBJ1-5; 7 nucleotides agree with TRBD1. Germline CDR1 is MNHEY and CDR2 is SMNVEV (reference sequence). This CDR3 contains 16 residues. V lost 6 bases to trimming and J lost 5 bases; unmatched junction nucleotides: 13. CDR3 in amino acids: CASRSISRGRYQPQHF. CDR3 DNA sequence: TGTGCCAGCAGGTCAATCAGCAGGGGGAGATATCAGCCCCAGCATTTT.

With respect to this clone: Distinct nucleotide sequences in the sample also encode this CDR3. This chain uses TRBV30 with TRBJ2-3, with D unresolved. The germline V and J ends were trimmed by 0 bases and 0 bases, with 10 bases remaining between them. Germline V gene lookup returns CDR1 GTSNPN and CDR2 SVGIG (reference sequence). The CDR3 is 15 amino acids. CDR3 sequence reads: CAWSVGGTSTDTQYF. DNA of the CDR3: TGTGCCTGGAGTGTAGGCGGCACTAGCACAGATACGCAGTATTTT.

This sequence joins TRBV6-5 and TRBJ1-6, with 8 bases aligning to TRBD1. Germline CDR1 MNHEY, CDR2 SVGAGI. The CDR3 length is 14 residues. Germline trimming cut 2 bases from V and 6 bases from J; bases unmatched to any gene: 0. CDR3 sequence (DNA): TGTGCCAGCAGTTACGACAGGGGTAATTCACCCCTCCACTTT. It is translated as CASSYDRGNSPLHF.

The chain links TRBV2 to TRBJ1-4; 8 bases fit TRBD1. The CDR3 spans 15 residues. CDR1 and CDR2 from the germline V gene are SNHLY and FYNNEI. Unmatched junction bases numbered 9, after V lost 4 bases and J lost 8 bases. In DNA form, the CDR3 reads TGTGCCAGCAGTGGCGGACAGGGAAGGATCGAAAAACTGTTTTTT. This encodes CASSGGQGRIEKLFF.

The chain recombines TRBV5-1 with TRBJ1-6; 10 nucleotides align to TRBD1. This CDR3 spans 14 amino acids. The V gene end was trimmed by 7 bases and the J gene end by 10 bases; junction bases not matched to a gene: 8. CDR1 is SGHRS and CDR2 is YFSETQ in the germline V gene. CDR3 sequence: CASRTGGNLSPLHF. CDR3 DNA sequence: TGCGCCAGCCGGACAGGGGGAAACTTGTCACCCCTCCACTTT.

This clone occurred once. The rearrangement links TRBV18 to TRBJ2-3; D call uncertain. Trimming left V 2 bases short and J 1 base short, with 10 bases between. CDR3 length: 15 amino acids. Germline CDR1 and CDR2: KGHSH and LQKENI. The CDR3 spells CASSPNPVGTDTQYF. CDR3 DNA sequence: TGTGCCAGCTCACCAAACCCAGTGGGCACAGATACGCAGTATTTT.

The chain links TRBV7-6 to TRBJ2-7, with 8 bases identical to TRBD1. This CDR3 contains 15 residues. CDR1 and CDR2 from the germline V gene are SGHVS and FNYEAQ. V gave up 0 bases and J gave up 4 bases; unmatched junction bases: 5. The CDR3 region is CASSLARQGLYEQYF. The CDR3 DNA sequence: TGTGCCAGCAGCTTAGCTCGACAGGGGTTGTACGAGCAGTACTTC.

The rearrangement links TRBV5-1 to TRBJ2-7, with TRBD2 matching 9 bases. J was trimmed by 4 bases and V by 7 bases; bases with no gene match: 9. The CDR3 is 14 residues long. Germline V CDR1 and CDR2: SGHRS, YFSETQ. CDR3 region: CASRVGLAGYEQYF. Here the CDR3 DNA reads TGCGCCAGCCGTGTTGGGCTAGCGGGGTACGAGCAGTACTTC.

The V gene is TRBV10-3, the J gene TRBJ1-2; D not resolved. The CDR3 is made up of 13 amino acids. Germline V gene data show CDR1 as ENHRY and CDR2 as SYGVKD. Trimming stripped 2 bases from V and 7 bases from J, with 11 bases between. This CDR3 reads CAISEGGRRGYTF. The CDR3 region has the DNA TGTGCCATCAGTGAGGGAGGGAGGCGTGGCTACACCTTC.